This entry concerns a single T cell receptor (beta chain). The target antigen is unknown. The data derive from a study of CD4 T cells in relation to SARS-CoV-2 and coronaviruses. Study-wide background: No peptide or an HIV-1 Nef peptide pool served as negative control.

TCRdb's copy holds only in-frame clones and misses some; the assay was immunoSEQ multiplex PCR. The sample lists 20,000 to 25,000 clones; about 75% were seen once. Before the COVID-19 pandemic, during about 2011-2019, CD4+ T cells were taken from unexposed donors. The cells were cultured for around ten days before CD4+ T cells were isolated. Cells permitting, SARS-CoV-2 S/N and four cold-coronavirus spikes were tested on unexposed-donor CD4+ T cells. Roughly 2 million PBMCs per well were cultured with roughly 10 IU/ml IL-2. This TCR was sampled from a human donor in good health. The specimen was CD4+ T cells from PBMCs, cultured in vitro.

CDR3 protein: CAWRLGLAGTDTQYF. CDR3 coding DNA: TGTGCCTGGAGGTTAGGACTAGCGGGCACAGATACGCAGTATTTT. The chain couples TRBV30 to TRBJ2-3, with 10 nucleotides matching TRBD2. The trim removed 3 bases at V and 1 base at J, leaving 4 bases unmatched. Germline loops: CDR1 GTSNPN, CDR2 SVGIG (reference sequence). This CDR3 contains 15 residues.